These 10 T cell receptor beta chains originate from one sample sequenced in a study of response to subunit inactivated influenza vaccine. One entry per CDR3 protein, called by TCRdb with MiXCR from the RT-PCR reads. Here the sample spans fewer than 550,000 distinct CDR3 sequences, about 25% being singletons. The material was CD4+ T cells sorted from PBMCs, obtained approximately 5 days after vaccination. These receptors were obtained from a man aged 50 to 59 who received an inactivated influenza vaccine.

The chain carries TRBV15 and TRBJ1-2; possibly TRBD1 for D (5 bases). The CDR3 consists of 14 residues. V lost 0 bases, J lost 2 bases, and 7 bases lay in between. Germline V gene sequence: CDR1 LNHNV, CDR2 YYDKDF (reference sequence). The CDR3 nucleotides read TGTGCCACCAGCAGAGAGGACACGAACTATGGCTACACCTTC. It codes for CATSREDTNYGYTF.

The table lists this clonotype with a few counts. The V call is TRBV20-1, the J call TRBJ1-1, with D unresolved. This CDR3 comprises 14 residues. Germline CDR1 DFQATT, CDR2 SNEGSKA (reference sequence). Trimming pared 3 bases from V and 0 bases from J, leaving 11 bases between. This CDR3 is CSARVGNMNTEAFF. The CDR3 nucleotides read TGCAGTGCTAGGGTGGGGAACATGAACACTGAAGCTTTCTTT.

This clonotype has just a few counts. The rearrangement links TRBV7-2 to TRBJ2-1; D is unclear. Germline V CDR1 and CDR2: SGHTA, FQGNSA. Trimming took 5 bases from V and 8 from J, leaving 16 bases between them. This CDR3 contains 14 residues. CDR3 in amino acids: CASSTHLLSDEQFF. Here the CDR3 DNA reads TGTGCCAGCAGCACCCATCTCTTATCGGATGAGCAGTTCTTC. Supplemented by reference TRBV7-2 and TRBJ2-1, the full variable domain reads GAGVSQSPSNKVTEKGKDVELRCDPISGHTALYWYRQSLGQGLEFLIYFQGNSAPDKSGLPSDRFSAERTGGSVSTLTIQRTQQEDSAVYLCASSTHLLSDEQFFGPGTRLTVL.

This clonotype showed up just a few times. The CDR3, as DNA: TGCAGTGCCGCCCGGGGGCGCAGCACAGATACGCAGTATTTT. Its protein product is CSAARGRSTDTQYF. The V and J genes are TRBV20-1 and TRBJ2-3; tentatively, D is TRBD1 or TRBD2 (6 bases each). The CDR3 has 14 amino acids. V lost 6 bases, J lost 0 bases, and 13 bases lay in between. Germline assignment: CDR1 DFQATT and CDR2 SNEGSKA (reference sequence).

The chain couples TRBV20-1 to TRBJ2-1, with 12 nucleotides matching TRBD2. Germline CDR1 reads DFQATT; CDR2 reads SNEGSKA (reference sequence). CDR3 length: 15 amino acids. V lost 5 bases to trimming and J lost 2 bases; unmatched junction nucleotides: 4. CDR3 DNA: TGCAGTGCTGGAGCTAGCGGGAGGGCCTACAATGAGCAGTTCTTC. This translates into CSAGASGRAYNEQFF.

The V gene is TRBV12-3 or TRBV12-4, the J gene TRBJ2-1, with D possibly TRBD2 on 5 matching bases. The CDR3 totals 14 residues. V dropped 2 bases and J dropped 7 bases, with 12 bases sitting between them. The CDR3 DNA reads as TGTGCCAGCAGTTTAACCAGCGGAGTTAATGAGCAGTTCTTC. The encoded protein is CASSLTSGVNEQFF.

The rearrangement links TRBV15 to TRBJ2-7, with TRBD2 as a possible D gene (6 bases). V shed 3 bases and J shed 5 bases, with 17 bases lying between them. CDR1 and CDR2 (germline): LNHNV, YYDKDF (reference sequence). The CDR3 covers 15 residues. The CDR3 DNA is TGTGCCACCAGCAGGGCCTTGGGAGGTTTGCACGAGCAGTACTTC. Amino acid sequence: CATSRALGGLHEQYF.

This clonotype was found many times. The chain employs TRBV28 and TRBJ1-1; 11 bases agree with TRBD1. Germline V lookup: CDR1 MDHEN, CDR2 SYDVKM. V lost 6 bases, J lost 1 base, and 1 base stayed unmatched. This CDR3 is built from 14 residues. The DNA of the CDR3 is TGTGCCAGCAGGGGGACAGGGGGGAACACTGAAGCTTTCTTT. Its translation: CASRGTGGNTEAFF. Using reference TRBV28 and TRBJ1-1 for the parts outside the CDR3, the full variable domain is DVKVTQSSRYLVKRTGEKVFLECVQDMDHENMFWYRQDPGLGLRLIYFSYDVKMKEKGDIPEGYSVSREKKERFSLILESASTNQTSMYLCASRGTGGNTEAFFGQGTRLTVV.

This clonotype was picked up a small number of times. J is TRBJ2-1 and V is TRBV20-1; no clear D gene. Trimming removed 1 base at V and 10 bases at J, with 8 bases between. CDR1 DFQATT and CDR2 SNEGSKA come from the germline V gene (reference sequence). CDR3 size: 11 residues. CDR3 protein: CSARGSTEQFF. The CDR3 DNA sequence: TGCAGTGCTAGAGGCTCGACGGAGCAGTTCTTC.

This clonotype has more than one count but fewer than ten. The gene calls are TRBV28 and TRBJ1-4, with a possible D match to TRBD1 (5 bases). Between the trimmed V and J ends, which lost 7 bases and 6 bases, there was a span of 18 bases. CDR3 size: 15 residues. Germline-derived CDR1 and CDR2 are MDHEN and SYDVKM. The CDR3 loop reads CASTPGTGGYEKLFF. CDR3 DNA sequence: TGTGCCAGCACCCCAGGGACGGGCGGTTATGAAAAACTGTTTTTT.